A single sample is the source of the 30 T cell receptor beta chains below, sequenced in a study of T cell responses to AZD1222 COVID-19 vaccine. Clones were sequenced by immunoSEQ multiplex PCR, and TCRdb holds only the in-frame ones, with some missing. The table has more than 90,000 clones, 80% to 90% seen once; the top ten hold 10%. This material consisted of peripheral blood, taken 28 days after the second AZD1222 dose. The receptors here all came from an adult who received the AZD1222 COVID-19 vaccine.

The J gene is TRBJ1-4, the V gene TRBV10-3; 8 nucleotides align to TRBD1. CDR1 ENHRY and CDR2 SYGVKD come from the germline V gene. The V and J ends lost 3 bases and 8 bases, in that order; junction bases with no gene match: 8. The CDR3 is 15 residues long. CDR3 nucleotides: TGTGCCATCAGTGACAAAGGACAGGGAGGAGAAAAACTGTTTTTT. This codes for CAISDKGQGGEKLFF.

The rearrangement joins TRBV7-8 to TRBJ2-7; 11 nucleotides align to TRBD1. J lost 5 bases, V lost 7 bases, and 7 bases had no gene match. The CDR3 is 14 amino acids. CDR1 and CDR2 from the germline V gene are SGHVS and FQNEAQ. In nucleotides, the CDR3 is TGTGCCAGCACCCGGGACAGGGGGTCCCACGAGCAGTACTTC. This codes for CASTRDRGSHEQYF.

The V call is TRBV7-8, the J call TRBJ2-7; 10 bases map to TRBD1. The junction had 3 bases not matched to a gene; V was cut back by 5 bases and J by 2 bases. This CDR3 comprises 14 residues. Germline loops: CDR1 SGHVS, CDR2 FQNEAQ. The DNA for the CDR3 is TGTGCCAGCAGCGGGGACAGGGGTCCCTACGAGCAGTACTTC. Translation: CASSGDRGPYEQYF.

The chain employs TRBV2 and TRBJ1-1; a weak D match, TRBD1 (5 bases). Between the trimmed V and J ends, which lost 4 bases and 0 bases, there was a span of 9 bases. Per the germline V gene, CDR1 is SNHLY and CDR2 is FYNNEI. This CDR3 region has 14 residues. This CDR3 reads CASSVGAVNTEAFF. CDR3 DNA sequence: TGTGCCAGCAGTGTCGGGGCCGTGAACACTGAAGCTTTCTTT.

The chain combines TRBV28 with TRBJ2-1; the match to TRBD2 covers 11 bases. V lost 1 base to trimming and J lost 2 bases; unmatched junction nucleotides: 4. The germline CDR1 and CDR2 sequences are MDHEN and SYDVKM. This CDR3 is 17 amino acids long. Here the CDR3 reads CASSLYSGRGTYNEQFF. The CDR3, as DNA: TGTGCCAGCAGTTTATATAGCGGGAGGGGAACCTACAATGAGCAGTTCTTC.

The genes are TRBV7-6 and TRBJ1-5, with D unresolved. Germline values: CDR1 SGHVS, CDR2 FNYEAQ. The CDR3 runs to 15 residues. V lost 1 base and J 2 bases, leaving 9 bases between the germline ends. The CDR3 here is CASSLGGQGNQPQHF. In DNA form, the CDR3 reads TGTGCCAGCAGCTTAGGAGGGCAAGGCAATCAGCCCCAGCATTTT. Variable domain in full (rest from reference TRBV7-6 and TRBJ1-5): GAGVSQSPRYKVTKRGQDVALRCDPISGHVSLYWYRQALGQGPEFLTYFNYEAQQDKSGLPNDRFSAERPEGSISTLTIQRTEQRDSAMYRCASSLGGQGNQPQHFGDGTRLSIL.

V is TRBV4-1 and J is TRBJ1-3; maybe TRBD1 (5 bases). Deletions cut 1 base from V and 2 bases from J, with 9 bases between. CDR3 length: 15 amino acids. Germline loops: CDR1 MGHRA, CDR2 YSYEKL. In DNA form, the CDR3 reads TGCGCCAGCAGCCAAGTAGACAGTCCTGGAAACACCATATATTTT. Amino acids: CASSQVDSPGNTIYF.

This rearrangement joins TRBV9 to TRBJ1-2; D gene unclear. The CDR3 totals 14 residues. Germline values: CDR1 SGDLS, CDR2 YYNGEE. Between the trimmed V and J ends, which lost 3 bases and 2 bases, there was a span of 11 bases. This CDR3 reads CASSGPVANYGYTF. The CDR3 coding sequence is TGTGCCAGCAGCGGCCCAGTGGCAAACTATGGCTACACCTTC.

This clone was observed a few times. The J gene is TRBJ1-1, the V gene TRBV21-1. TRBV21-1 is designated a pseudogene. The CDR3 length is 15 residues. The CDR3 region is CASSKERGMNTEAFF. The CDR3, as DNA: TGTGCCAGCAGCAAAGAGAGGGGTATGAACACTGAAGCTTTCTTT.

This chain connects TRBV19 to TRBJ2-3; maybe TRBD1 (6 bases). The CDR3 has 15 residues. The V gene's germline CDR1 is LNHDA and CDR2 SQIVND (reference sequence). Trimming took 1 base from V and 6 from J, leaving 14 bases between them. The CDR3 DNA reads as TGTGCCAGTAGTATAGGGCCAGGGGTGCAGGATACGCAGTATTTT. It specifies CASSIGPGVQDTQYF.

The CDR3 region has the DNA TGTGCCATCAGGAAGAGCCCCGAGGATACGCAGTATTTT. Translated, it gives CAIRKSPEDTQYF. V and J are TRBV10-3 and TRBJ2-3; D gene uncertain. Germline assignment: CDR1 ENHRY and CDR2 SYGVKD. The germline V and J ends were trimmed by 6 bases and 6 bases, with 13 bases remaining between them. This CDR3 is 13 amino acids long.

The V call is TRBV2, the J call TRBJ1-1; 7 bases are a match to TRBD1. V shed 11 bases, J shed 0 bases, and the junction held 6 bases outside the gene matches. CDR3 length: 13 amino acids. The germline V gene encodes CDR1 SNHLY and CDR2 FYNNEI. Here the CDR3 DNA reads TGTGCCTCTTGGGACAGCCTGAACACTGAAGCTTTCTTT. This sequence encodes CASWDSLNTEAFF.

The chain has TRBV4-1 and TRBJ1-1; 10 nucleotides line up with TRBD1. This CDR3 contains 16 residues. J gave up 1 base and V 3 bases, and 5 bases lay outside the gene matches. Germline-derived CDR1 and CDR2 are MGHRA and YSYEKL. CDR3 sequence: CASSHLGQGGNTEAFF. Here the CDR3 DNA reads TGCGCCAGCAGCCATCTCGGACAGGGGGGGAACACTGAAGCTTTCTTT.

This clone is a singleton in its sample. This chain joins TRBV28 and TRBJ1-2; D is unresolved. CDR3 length: 12 amino acids. The germline V gene has CDR1 MDHEN and CDR2 SYDVKM. V gave up 8 bases and J gave up 1 base, with 8 bases separating them. For the CDR3, the DNA is TGTGCCAGCGTTGGGAATAACTATGGCTACACCTTC. It translates to CASVGNNYGYTF.

This clone was found once. V gene TRBV19 combines with J gene TRBJ2-7, with a weak D call TRBD1 (6 bases). The germline V and J ends were trimmed by 6 bases and 2 bases, with 11 bases remaining between them. This CDR3 has 13 residues. Germline-derived CDR1 and CDR2 are LNHDA and SQIVND (reference sequence). CDR3 sequence reads: CASSDRFTYEQYF. In DNA form, the CDR3 reads TGTGCCAGTAGCGACAGGTTTACCTACGAGCAGTACTTC.

V and J are TRBV25-1 and TRBJ1-2; 9 nucleotides match TRBD1. The CDR3 covers 15 residues. The germline CDR1 and CDR2 sequences are MGHDK and SYGVNS. J gave up 3 bases and V 3 bases, and 5 bases lay outside the gene matches. CDR3 sequence reads: CASSDSGTGHYGYTF. CDR3 nucleotides: TGTGCCAGCAGTGATTCCGGGACAGGGCACTATGGCTACACCTTC.

The CDR3 reads CSDSGGETQYF. CDR3 bases: TGCAGCGATAGCGGGGGGGAGACCCAGTACTTC. The chain employs TRBV29-1 and TRBJ2-5; the match to TRBD2 covers 10 bases. J lost 5 bases, V lost 7 bases, and 1 base had no gene match. The CDR3 is 11 amino acids. CDR1 and CDR2 from the germline V gene are SQVTM and ANQGSEA. Filled out from reference TRBV29-1 and TRBJ2-5, the complete variable domain reads SAVISQKPSRDICQRGTSLTIQCQVDSQVTMMFWYRQQPGQSLTLIATANQGSEATYESGFVIDKFPISRPNLTFSTLTVSNMSPEDSSIYLCSDSGGETQYFGPGTRLLVL.

V is TRBV21-1 and J is TRBJ1-1; the table's D call of TRBD1 was not tested on the DNA. TRBV21-1 is designated a pseudogene. This CDR3 has 12 residues. The CDR3, as DNA: TGTGCCAGTCCCAGGGGGAACACTGAAGCTTTCTTT. The encoded protein is CASPRGNTEAFF.

The chain is built from TRBV7-3 and TRBJ2-2; a weak D match, TRBD1 (6 bases). The CDR3 totals 13 residues. With 6 bases removed from V and 2 bases from J, the gap between germline ends came to 7 bases. Looked up from germline, CDR1 is SGHTA and CDR2 is FQGTGA. CDR3 in amino acids: CASRQGNTGELFF. For the CDR3, the DNA is TGTGCCAGCAGACAGGGCAACACCGGGGAGCTGTTTTTT. Based on the CDR3 plus reference TRBV7-3 and TRBJ2-2, the full variable domain is GAGVSQTPSNKVTEKGKYVELRCDPISGHTALYWYRQSLGQGPEFLIYFQGTGAADDSGLPNDRFFAVRPEGSVSTLKIQRTERGDSAVYLCASRQGNTGELFFGEGSRLTVL.

This chain uses TRBV6-5 with TRBJ1-5, with D unresolved. The germline V gene encodes CDR1 MNHEY and CDR2 SVGAGI. The CDR3 spans 12 residues. With 0 bases removed from V and 6 bases from J, the gap between germline ends came to 3 bases. CDR3 amino acids: CASSYSAQPQHF. For the CDR3, the DNA is TGTGCCAGCAGTTACTCCGCTCAGCCCCAGCATTTT.

The chain uses TRBV28 and TRBJ2-1; a weak D match, TRBD2 (6 bases). CDR3 size: 13 residues. Germline CDR1 is MDHEN and CDR2 is SYDVKM. V was shortened by 4 bases and J by 9 bases, with 13 bases between the two germline ends. The CDR3, as DNA: TGTGCCAGCAGTTCGGGACTCGAAAGTGAGCAGTTCTTC. Translated: CASSSGLESEQFF. Drawing the rest from reference TRBV28 and TRBJ2-1, the complete variable domain is DVKVTQSSRYLVKRTGEKVFLECVQDMDHENMFWYRQDPGLGLRLIYFSYDVKMKEKGDIPEGYSVSREKKERFSLILESASTNQTSMYLCASSSGLESEQFFGPGTRLTVL.

The chain joins TRBV24-1 to TRBJ2-1; 7 positions agree with TRBD2. Germline V CDR1 and CDR2: KGHDR, SFDVKD. The CDR3 length is 16 residues. Trimming took 4 bases from V and 3 from J; bases not matched to a gene: 8. This chain's CDR3 is CATSESTSVGYNEQFF. The CDR3 DNA reads TGTGCCACCAGTGAATCCACTAGCGTGGGCTACAATGAGCAGTTCTTC.

The gene calls are TRBV5-1 and TRBJ2-1; D possibly corresponds to TRBD2 (5 bases). The germline V gene encodes CDR1 SGHRS and CDR2 YFSETQ. The CDR3 is 16 residues long. Deletions cut 0 bases from V and 0 bases from J, with 10 bases between. CDR3 amino acids: CASSLGAGRSYNEQFF. The CDR3 DNA sequence: TGCGCCAGCAGCTTGGGTGCGGGTCGCTCCTACAATGAGCAGTTCTTC.

The genes are TRBV5-8 and TRBJ1-3; D gene unclear. The CDR3 loop spans 13 amino acids. Germline loops: CDR1 SGHTS, CDR2 YDEGEE. V shed 4 bases and J shed 4 bases, with 9 bases lying between them. CDR3 DNA: TGTGCCAGCAGCCGAGGACCGGGAAACACCATATATTTT. This codes for CASSRGPGNTIYF.

This clone was picked up a small number of times. V usage is TRBV3-1 (or the pseudogene TRBV3-2) and J usage is TRBJ2-2; 11 bases are shared with TRBD2. CDR1 and CDR2 (germline): LGHDT, YNNKEL (reference sequence). The CDR3 runs to 16 residues. The V segment lost 4 bases and the J segment 3 bases; nucleotides outside the gene matches: 4. The DNA for the CDR3 is TGTGCCAGCAGCCCGGGACTAGCGGCCGACACCGGGGAGCTGTTTTTT. This sequence encodes CASSPGLAADTGELFF.

This rearrangement joins TRBV6-5 to TRBJ1-1, with 9 bases fitting TRBD1. CDR3 length equals 16 residues. Germline V lookup: CDR1 MNHEY, CDR2 SVGAGI. Unmatched junction bases numbered 6, after V lost 2 bases and J lost 2 bases. CDR3 nucleotides: TGTGCCAGCAGTTACGGGACAGGGAGTCAAAACACTGAAGCTTTCTTT. Translation gives CASSYGTGSQNTEAFF.

The J gene is TRBJ2-2, the V gene TRBV18, with D unclear. CDR1 and CDR2 from the germline V gene are KGHSH and LQKENI. V was shortened by 2 bases and J by 5 bases, with 6 bases between the two germline ends. This CDR3 spans 13 amino acids. The CDR3 nucleotides read TGTGCCAGCTCACCAGGGCAAACCGGGGAGCTGTTTTTT. It translates to CASSPGQTGELFF.

This clone was recorded once. J is TRBJ2-1 and V is TRBV19, with D uncertain. Germline V gives CDR1 LNHDA, CDR2 SQIVND (reference sequence). The V gene lost 7 bases and the J gene lost 4 bases, with 14 bases spanning the gap. This CDR3 has 14 amino acids. CDR3 DNA sequence: TGTGCCAGTAAACCCATCGCGATATACAATGAGCAGTTCTTC. Translated, it gives CASKPIAIYNEQFF.

This clone was recorded only once. The rearrangement uses TRBV14 and TRBJ2-7; 10 positions match TRBD2. The V and J ends lost 3 bases and 0 bases, in that order; junction bases with no gene match: 2. CDR1 and CDR2 (germline): SGHDN, FVKESK. The CDR3 is made up of 15 amino acids. The CDR3 loop is CASSHLAGDSYEQYF. CDR3 DNA: TGTGCCAGCAGCCATCTAGCGGGGGACTCCTACGAGCAGTACTTC.

The chain couples TRBV11-2 to TRBJ2-7; 9 nucleotides match TRBD1. Germline V gene sequence: CDR1 SGHAT, CDR2 FQNNGV. The CDR3 contains 16 residues. Trimming cost V 5 bases and J 1 base; bases outside gene matches: 9. CDR3: CASSDTVDRGSYEQYF. Written as DNA, the CDR3 is TGTGCCAGCAGCGATACCGTGGACAGGGGATCCTACGAGCAGTACTTC. The full variable domain, rest sourced from reference TRBV11-2 and TRBJ2-7, is EAGVAQSPRYKIIEKRQSVAFWCNPISGHATLYWYQQILGQGPKLLIQFQNNGVVDDSQLPKDRFSAERLKGVDSTLKIQPAKLEDSAVYLCASSDTVDRGSYEQYFGPGTRLTVT.